This TCR beta chain was profiled in a study of memory CD4+ T cells and cytomegalovirus serostatus (dated by TCRdb to the late 2010s). Study-wide context: A total of around 35 healthy Belgian adults, of whom 9 were CMV seropositive and about 24 were CMV seronegative, were included in the cohort. The study sequenced CD4+ memory TCRbeta repertoires of a Belgian cohort with known cytomegalovirus serostatus to replicate a published TCR-based CMV serostatus classifier.

Genomic DNA was extracted from sorted cells with the Quick-DNA Microprep Kit. Amplification of TCRbeta DNA was done with the immunoSEQ hsTCRbeta kit, following the protocol from the manufacturer. TCRbeta libraries were sequenced on an Illumina MiSeq instrument. The original pipeline was this. Removing out-of-frame sequences left fewer than 2.5 million distinct TCRbeta sequences, an average of about 73,000 per individual. Each individual was scored using the number of 150 to 200 previously reported CMV-associated TCRbeta sequences that the individual carried and the total number of productive distinct TCRbeta sequences. A beta-binomial model was reimplemented in Python, and scikit-learn random forests with default parameters were trained on US cohort data. Classifier performance on the Belgian cohort was summarized as median AUC with percentile confidence intervals calculated over 10,000 bootstrap iterations. TCRdb retrieved this table from immuneACCESS and kept in-frame rearrangements only. Not all clones are present; in checked studies, unresolved V genes account for under half, and no reason is known for the remainder. V, J and clone size are taken as reported in that table, and D and trimming were inferred from the DNA itself. In all, the sample holds some 52,000 clones, and around four fifths of those were seen once. The ten largest clones capture 1.5% to 2% of the sample.

The CDR3, from cysteine to phenylalanine, totals 14 residues. Only the CDR3 region is kept as DNA, spanning 42 bases read in frame from base 1. The junction carries 13 bases between V and J, which are trimmed by 4 bases and 3 bases respectively. Looking up the germline V gene yields CDR1 SGHTA and CDR2 FQGNSA. Regarding this clone: It has no known antigen specificity. The sample holds no much larger clone one base away, and base qualities are not on file.

A FACSAria II was used to sort memory CD4+ T cells, defined as single viable CD3+CD4+CD8-CD45RO+ cells. To determine CMV serostatus, a Roche Elecsys assay was used that detects serum IgG against CMV pp150, pp28, p38 and p52. After thawing, total CD4+ T cells were enriched by positive selection with CD4 magnetic microbeads. The samples came from a different study that was designed specifically to examine the CD4+ T cell memory repertoire. Peripheral blood mononuclear cells were isolated and cryopreserved following standard operating procedures; serum was stored at -80 °C. The staining used CD3-PerCP (BW264/56), CD4-APC (RPA-T4), CD45RO-PE (UCHT1) and CD8-Pacific Orange (3B5) antibodies, and Sytox blue was used to exclude non-viable cells. The paper as a whole reports these results and caveats: Among the 150 to 200 previously reported CMV-associated TCRbeta sequences, roughly 68 showed up in the CD4+ memory repertoires, with each one found in between one and five individuals. For predicting CMV serostatus, the median bootstrapped AUC was roughly 0.95 using the original framework and approximately 0.9 using a US-trained random forest. The results were read as suggesting that the CMV-associated TCR signature is, for the most part, present in the CD4+ memory repertoire. Only CD4+CD45RO+ memory cells were sequenced, in contrast to the original study, in which naive and memory CD4+ and CD8+ populations were covered. On the Belgian cohort, the classifier based on the original framework reached a median bootstrapped AUC of 0.95, with a 95% CI of 0.76-1.00.

Specimen: memory CD4+ T cells from blood. The receptor was derived from an adult in good health and CMV-seropositive. In this chain, TRBV7-2 is recombined with TRBJ2-7; perhaps TRBD1 is the D gene, with 6 bases matching. The CDR3 protein is CASSSPGQVYEQYF. The base sequence is TGTGCCAGCAGCTCCCCGGGACAAGTCTACGAGCAGTACTTC.